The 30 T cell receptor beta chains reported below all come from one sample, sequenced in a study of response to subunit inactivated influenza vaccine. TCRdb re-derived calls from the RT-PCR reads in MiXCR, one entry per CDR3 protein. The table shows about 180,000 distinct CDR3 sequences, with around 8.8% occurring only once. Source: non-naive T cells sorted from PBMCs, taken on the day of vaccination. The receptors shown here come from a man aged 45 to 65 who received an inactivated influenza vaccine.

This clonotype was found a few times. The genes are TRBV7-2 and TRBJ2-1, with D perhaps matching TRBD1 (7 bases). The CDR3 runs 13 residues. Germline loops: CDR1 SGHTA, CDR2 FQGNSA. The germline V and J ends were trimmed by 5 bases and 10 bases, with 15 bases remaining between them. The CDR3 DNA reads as TGTGCCAGCAGCCCTAACAGGGGAGGAGAGCAGTTCTTC. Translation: CASSPNRGGEQFF.

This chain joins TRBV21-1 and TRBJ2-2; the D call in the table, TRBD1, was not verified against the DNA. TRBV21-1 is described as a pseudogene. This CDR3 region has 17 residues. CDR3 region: CASSIQGAPWDTGELFF. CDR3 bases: TGTGCCAGCAGCATACAGGGGGCCCCATGGGACACCGGGGAGCTGTTTTTT.

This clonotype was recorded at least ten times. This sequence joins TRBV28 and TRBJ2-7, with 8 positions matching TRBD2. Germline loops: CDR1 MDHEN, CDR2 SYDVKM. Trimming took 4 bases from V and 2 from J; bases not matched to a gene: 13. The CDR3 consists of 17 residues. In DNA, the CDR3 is TGTGCCAGCAGTTACTCGGGGGGGACAACTCGTACCTACGAGCAGTACTTC. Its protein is CASSYSGGTTRTYEQYF.

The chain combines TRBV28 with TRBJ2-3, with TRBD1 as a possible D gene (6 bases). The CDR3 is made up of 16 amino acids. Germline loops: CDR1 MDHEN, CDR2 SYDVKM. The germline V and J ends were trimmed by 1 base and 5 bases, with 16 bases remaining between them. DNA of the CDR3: TGTGCCAGCAGTTTATTATTCGGGGAAGGGGGAGATACGCAGTATTTT. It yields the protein CASSLLFGEGGDTQYF.

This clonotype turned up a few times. CDR3 in DNA: TGTGCCAGCAGTTACTCGTGGAGTGACTACCCCTACGAGCAGTACTTC. Its protein product is CASSYSWSDYPYEQYF. The rearrangement links TRBV6-2 or TRBV6-3 to TRBJ2-7; maybe TRBD2 (5 bases). With 0 bases removed from V and 2 bases from J, the gap between germline ends came to 14 bases. Germline CDR1 MNHEY, CDR2 SVGEGT. The CDR3 loop spans 16 amino acids.

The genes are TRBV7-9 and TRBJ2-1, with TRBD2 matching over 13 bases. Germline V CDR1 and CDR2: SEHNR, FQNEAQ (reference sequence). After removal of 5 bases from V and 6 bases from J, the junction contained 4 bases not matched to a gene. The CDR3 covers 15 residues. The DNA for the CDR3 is TGTGCCAGCAGCCGGACTAGCGGGGGCTCCAATGAGCAGTTCTTC. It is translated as CASSRTSGGSNEQFF.

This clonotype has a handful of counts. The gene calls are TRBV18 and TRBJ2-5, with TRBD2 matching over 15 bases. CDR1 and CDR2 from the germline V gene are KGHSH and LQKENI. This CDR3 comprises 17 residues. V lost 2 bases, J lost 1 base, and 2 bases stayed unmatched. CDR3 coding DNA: TGTGCCAGCTCACCAACGGGACTAGCGGGGGGCCAAGAGACCCAGTACTTC. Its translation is CASSPTGLAGGQETQYF.

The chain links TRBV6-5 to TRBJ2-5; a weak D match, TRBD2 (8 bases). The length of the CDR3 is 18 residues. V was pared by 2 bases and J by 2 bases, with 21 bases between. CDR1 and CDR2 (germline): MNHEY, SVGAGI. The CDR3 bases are TGTGCCAGCAGTTACACGGGGACTAGGACAGGAGTACAAGAGACCCAGTACTTC. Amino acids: CASSYTGTRTGVQETQYF.

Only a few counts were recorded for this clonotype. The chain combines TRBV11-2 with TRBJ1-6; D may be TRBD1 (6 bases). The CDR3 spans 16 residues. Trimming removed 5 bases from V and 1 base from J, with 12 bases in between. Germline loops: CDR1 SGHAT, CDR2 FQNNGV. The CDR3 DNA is TGTGCCAGCAGCAAAACAGGGTTGTCCTATAATTCACCCCTCCACTTT. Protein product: CASSKTGLSYNSPLHF. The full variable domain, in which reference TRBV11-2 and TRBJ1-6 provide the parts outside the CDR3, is EAGVAQSPRYKIIEKRQSVAFWCNPISGHATLYWYQQILGQGPKLLIQFQNNGVVDDSQLPKDRFSAERLKGVDSTLKIQPAKLEDSAVYLCASSKTGLSYNSPLHFGNGTRLTVT.

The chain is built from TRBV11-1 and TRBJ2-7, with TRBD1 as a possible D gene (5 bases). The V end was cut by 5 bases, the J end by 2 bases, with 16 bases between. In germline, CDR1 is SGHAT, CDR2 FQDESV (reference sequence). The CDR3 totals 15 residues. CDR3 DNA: TGTGCCAGCAGCCCCTGGCTGGGGCCGGCCTACGAGCAGTACTTC. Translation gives CASSPWLGPAYEQYF.

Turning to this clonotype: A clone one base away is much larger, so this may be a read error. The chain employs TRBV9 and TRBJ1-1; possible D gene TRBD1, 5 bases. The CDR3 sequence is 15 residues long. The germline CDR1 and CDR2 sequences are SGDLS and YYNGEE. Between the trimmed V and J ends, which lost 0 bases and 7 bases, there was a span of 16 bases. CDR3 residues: CASSVGLGEAIEAFF. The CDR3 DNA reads TGTGCCAGCAGCGTAGGTTTGGGGGAAGCCATTGAAGCTTTCTTT.

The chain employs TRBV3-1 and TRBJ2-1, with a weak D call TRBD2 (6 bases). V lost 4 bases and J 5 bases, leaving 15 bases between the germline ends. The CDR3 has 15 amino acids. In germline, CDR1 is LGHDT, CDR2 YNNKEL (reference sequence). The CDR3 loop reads CASSPSEGGNNEQFF. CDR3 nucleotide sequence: TGTGCCAGCAGCCCATCCGAGGGAGGCAACAATGAGCAGTTCTTC.

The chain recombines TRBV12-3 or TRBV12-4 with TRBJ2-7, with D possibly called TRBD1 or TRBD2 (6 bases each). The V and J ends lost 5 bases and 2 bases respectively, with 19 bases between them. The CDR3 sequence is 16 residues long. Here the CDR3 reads CASSPRGAVGAYEQYF. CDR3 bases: TGTGCCAGCAGTCCGAGGGGGGCCGTCGGCGCCTACGAGCAGTACTTC.

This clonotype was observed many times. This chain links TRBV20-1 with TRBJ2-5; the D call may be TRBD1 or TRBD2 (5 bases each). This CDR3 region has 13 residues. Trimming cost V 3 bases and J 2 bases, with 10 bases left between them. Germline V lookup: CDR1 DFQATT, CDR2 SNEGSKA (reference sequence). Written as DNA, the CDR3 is TGCAGTGCTAGCCGGGACGGGCAAGAGACCCAGTACTTC. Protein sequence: CSASRDGQETQYF.

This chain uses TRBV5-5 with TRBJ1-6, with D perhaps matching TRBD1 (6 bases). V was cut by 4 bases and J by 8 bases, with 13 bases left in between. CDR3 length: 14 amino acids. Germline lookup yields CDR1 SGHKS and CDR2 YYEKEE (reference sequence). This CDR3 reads CASSILRGDSPLHF. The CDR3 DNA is TGTGCCAGCAGCATACTCAGGGGTGATTCACCCCTCCACTTT.

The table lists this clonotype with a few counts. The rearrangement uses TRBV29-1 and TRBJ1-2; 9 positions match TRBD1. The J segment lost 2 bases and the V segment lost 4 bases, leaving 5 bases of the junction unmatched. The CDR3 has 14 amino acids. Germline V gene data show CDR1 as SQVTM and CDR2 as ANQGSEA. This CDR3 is CSVVTGTGNYGYTF. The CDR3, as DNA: TGCAGCGTTGTTACCGGGACAGGGAACTATGGCTACACCTTC. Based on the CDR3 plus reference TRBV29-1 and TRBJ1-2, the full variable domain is SAVISQKPSRDICQRGTSLTIQCQVDSQVTMMFWYRQQPGQSLTLIATANQGSEATYESGFVIDKFPISRPNLTFSTLTVSNMSPEDSSIYLCSVVTGTGNYGYTFGSGTRLTVV.

The CDR3 region has the DNA TGTGCCAGCAGCTTAGCGGCGGGGGATGAAAAACTGTTTTTT. Protein sequence: CASSLAAGDEKLFF. The chain uses TRBV7-9 and TRBJ1-4; possibly TRBD1 for D (5 bases). The CDR3 sequence is 14 residues long. V was shortened by 0 bases and J by 6 bases, with 8 bases between the two germline ends. CDR1 and CDR2 from the germline V gene are SEHNR and FQNEAQ (reference sequence).

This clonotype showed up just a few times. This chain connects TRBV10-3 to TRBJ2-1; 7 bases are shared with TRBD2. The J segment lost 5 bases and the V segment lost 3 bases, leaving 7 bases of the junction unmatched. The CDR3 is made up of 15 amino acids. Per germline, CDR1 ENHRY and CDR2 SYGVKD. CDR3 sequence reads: CAISDTKRGNNEQFF. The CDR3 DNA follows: TGTGCCATCAGTGACACTAAGCGGGGAAACAATGAGCAGTTCTTC.

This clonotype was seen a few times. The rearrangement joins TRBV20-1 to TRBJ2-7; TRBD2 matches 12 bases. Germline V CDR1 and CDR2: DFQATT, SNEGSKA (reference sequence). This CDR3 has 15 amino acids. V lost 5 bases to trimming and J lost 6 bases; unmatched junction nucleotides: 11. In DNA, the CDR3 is TGCAGTGCTCCATCAAGGACTAGCGGGGAGGGCGAGCAGTACTTC. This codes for CSAPSRTSGEGEQYF.

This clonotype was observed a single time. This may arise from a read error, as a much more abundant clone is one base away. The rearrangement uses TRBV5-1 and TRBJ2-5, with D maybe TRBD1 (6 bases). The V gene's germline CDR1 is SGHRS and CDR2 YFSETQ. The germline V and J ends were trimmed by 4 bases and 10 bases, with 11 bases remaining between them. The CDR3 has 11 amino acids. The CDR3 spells CASSVYRDQYF. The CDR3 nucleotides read TGCGCCAGCAGCGTGTACAGGGACCAGTACTTC.

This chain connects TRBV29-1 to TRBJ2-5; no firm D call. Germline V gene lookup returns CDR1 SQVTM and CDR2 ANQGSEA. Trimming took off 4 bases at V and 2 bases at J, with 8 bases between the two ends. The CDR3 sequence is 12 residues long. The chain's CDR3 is CSVGPEQETQYF. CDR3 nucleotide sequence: TGCAGCGTTGGTCCCGAGCAAGAGACCCAGTACTTC.

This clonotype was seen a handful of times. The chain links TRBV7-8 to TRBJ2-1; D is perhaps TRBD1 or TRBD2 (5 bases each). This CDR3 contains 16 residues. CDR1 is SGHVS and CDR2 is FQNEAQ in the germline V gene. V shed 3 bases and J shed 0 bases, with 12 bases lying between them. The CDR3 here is CASSFGATSSYNEQFF. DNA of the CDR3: TGTGCCAGCAGCTTCGGGGCTACCAGCTCCTACAATGAGCAGTTCTTC.

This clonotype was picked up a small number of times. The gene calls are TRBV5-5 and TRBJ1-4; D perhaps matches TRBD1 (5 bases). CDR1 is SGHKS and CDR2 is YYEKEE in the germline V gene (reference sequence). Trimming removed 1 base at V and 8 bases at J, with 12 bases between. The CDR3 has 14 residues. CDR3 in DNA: TGTGCCAGCAGCTTGTACGTAAAGGGGGAAAAACTGTTTTTT. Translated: CASSLYVKGEKLFF.

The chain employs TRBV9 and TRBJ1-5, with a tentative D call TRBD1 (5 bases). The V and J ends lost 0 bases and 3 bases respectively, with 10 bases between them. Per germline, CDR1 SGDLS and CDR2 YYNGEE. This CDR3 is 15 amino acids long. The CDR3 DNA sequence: TGTGCCAGCAGCGTAGCTGTCGGGACCAATCAGCCCCAGCATTTT. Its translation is CASSVAVGTNQPQHF.

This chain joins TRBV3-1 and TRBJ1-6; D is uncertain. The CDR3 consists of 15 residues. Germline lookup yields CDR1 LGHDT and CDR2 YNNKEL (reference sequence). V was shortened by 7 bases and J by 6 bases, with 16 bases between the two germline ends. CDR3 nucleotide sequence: TGTGCCAGCAAAACCGCTAAGGGAGGTAATTCACCCCTCCACTTT. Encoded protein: CASKTAKGGNSPLHF. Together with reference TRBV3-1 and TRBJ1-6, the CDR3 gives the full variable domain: DTAVSQTPKYLVTQMGNDKSIKCEQNLGHDTMYWYKQDSKKFLKIMFSYNNKELIINETVPNRFSPKSPDKAHLNLHINSLELGDSAVYFCASKTAKGGNSPLHFGNGTRLTVT.

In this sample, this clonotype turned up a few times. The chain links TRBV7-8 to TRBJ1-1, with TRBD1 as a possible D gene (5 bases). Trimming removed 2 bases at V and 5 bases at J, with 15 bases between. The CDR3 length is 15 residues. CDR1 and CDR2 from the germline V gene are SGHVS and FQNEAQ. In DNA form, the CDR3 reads TGTGCCAGCAGCTTAAGAGCAGGGCGGGATACTGAAGCTTTCTTT. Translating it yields CASSLRAGRDTEAFF. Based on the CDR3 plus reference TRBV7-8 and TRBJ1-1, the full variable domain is GAGVSQSPRYKVAKRGQDVALRCDPISGHVSLFWYQQALGQGPEFLTYFQNEAQLDKSGLPSDRFFAERPEGSVSTLKIQRTQQEDSAVYLCASSLRAGRDTEAFFGQGTRLTVV.

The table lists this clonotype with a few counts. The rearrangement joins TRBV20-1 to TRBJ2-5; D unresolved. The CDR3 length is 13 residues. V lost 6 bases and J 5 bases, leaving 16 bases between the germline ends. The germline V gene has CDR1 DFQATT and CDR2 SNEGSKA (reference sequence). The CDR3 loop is CSADDTLGETQYF. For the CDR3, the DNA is TGCAGTGCCGACGACACCCTAGGGGAGACCCAGTACTTC.

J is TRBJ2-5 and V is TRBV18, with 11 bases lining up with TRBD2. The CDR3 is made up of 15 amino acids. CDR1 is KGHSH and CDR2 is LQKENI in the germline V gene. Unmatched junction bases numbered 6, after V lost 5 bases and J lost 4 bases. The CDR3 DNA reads TGTGCCAGCTCATCCGGGACTAGCGGAGGAGAGACCCAGTACTTC. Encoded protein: CASSSGTSGGETQYF.

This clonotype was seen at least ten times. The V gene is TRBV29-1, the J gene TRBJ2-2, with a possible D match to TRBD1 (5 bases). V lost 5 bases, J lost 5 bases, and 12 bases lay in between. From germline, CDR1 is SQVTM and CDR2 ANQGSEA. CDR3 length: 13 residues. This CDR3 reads CSVRGHKTGELFF. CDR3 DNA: TGCAGCGTTCGAGGACATAAAACCGGGGAGCTGTTTTTT.

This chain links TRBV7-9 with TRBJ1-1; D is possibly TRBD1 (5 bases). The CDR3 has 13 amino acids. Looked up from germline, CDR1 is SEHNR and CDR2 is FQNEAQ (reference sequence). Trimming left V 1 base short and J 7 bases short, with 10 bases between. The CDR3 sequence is CASSLGRDGEAFF. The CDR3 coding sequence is TGTGCCAGCAGCTTAGGGCGGGACGGTGAAGCTTTCTTT.